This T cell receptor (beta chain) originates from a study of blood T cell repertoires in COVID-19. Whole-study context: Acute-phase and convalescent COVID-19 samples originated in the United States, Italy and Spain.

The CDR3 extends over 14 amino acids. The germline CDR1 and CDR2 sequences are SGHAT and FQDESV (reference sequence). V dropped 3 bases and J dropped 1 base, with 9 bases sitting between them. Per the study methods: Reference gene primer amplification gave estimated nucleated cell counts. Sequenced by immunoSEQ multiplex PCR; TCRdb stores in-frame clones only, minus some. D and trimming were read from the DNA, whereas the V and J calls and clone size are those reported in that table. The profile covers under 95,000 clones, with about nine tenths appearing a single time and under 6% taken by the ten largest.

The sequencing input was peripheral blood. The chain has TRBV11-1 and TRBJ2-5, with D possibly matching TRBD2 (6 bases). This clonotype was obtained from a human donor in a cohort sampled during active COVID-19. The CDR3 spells CASSFGGAQETQYF. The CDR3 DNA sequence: TGTGCCAGCAGCTTCGGGGGAGCCCAAGAGACCCAGTACTTC.